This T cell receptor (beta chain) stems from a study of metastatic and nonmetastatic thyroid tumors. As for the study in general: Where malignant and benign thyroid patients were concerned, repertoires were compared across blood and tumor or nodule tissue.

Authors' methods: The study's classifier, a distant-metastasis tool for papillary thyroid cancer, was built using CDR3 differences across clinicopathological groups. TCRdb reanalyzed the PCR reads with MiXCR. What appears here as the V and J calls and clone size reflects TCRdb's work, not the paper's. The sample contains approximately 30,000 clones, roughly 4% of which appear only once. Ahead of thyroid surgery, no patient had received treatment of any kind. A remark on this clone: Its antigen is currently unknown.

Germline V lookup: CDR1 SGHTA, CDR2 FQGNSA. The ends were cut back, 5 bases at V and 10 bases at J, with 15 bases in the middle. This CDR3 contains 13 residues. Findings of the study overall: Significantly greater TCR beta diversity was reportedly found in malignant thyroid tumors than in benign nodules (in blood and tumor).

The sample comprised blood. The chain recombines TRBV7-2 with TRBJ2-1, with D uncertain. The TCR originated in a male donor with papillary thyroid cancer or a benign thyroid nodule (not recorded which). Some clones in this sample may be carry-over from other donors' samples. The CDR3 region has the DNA TGTGCCAGCAGCCTTGGACCATGGCAGGAGCAGTTCTTC. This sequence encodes CASSLGPWQEQFF.